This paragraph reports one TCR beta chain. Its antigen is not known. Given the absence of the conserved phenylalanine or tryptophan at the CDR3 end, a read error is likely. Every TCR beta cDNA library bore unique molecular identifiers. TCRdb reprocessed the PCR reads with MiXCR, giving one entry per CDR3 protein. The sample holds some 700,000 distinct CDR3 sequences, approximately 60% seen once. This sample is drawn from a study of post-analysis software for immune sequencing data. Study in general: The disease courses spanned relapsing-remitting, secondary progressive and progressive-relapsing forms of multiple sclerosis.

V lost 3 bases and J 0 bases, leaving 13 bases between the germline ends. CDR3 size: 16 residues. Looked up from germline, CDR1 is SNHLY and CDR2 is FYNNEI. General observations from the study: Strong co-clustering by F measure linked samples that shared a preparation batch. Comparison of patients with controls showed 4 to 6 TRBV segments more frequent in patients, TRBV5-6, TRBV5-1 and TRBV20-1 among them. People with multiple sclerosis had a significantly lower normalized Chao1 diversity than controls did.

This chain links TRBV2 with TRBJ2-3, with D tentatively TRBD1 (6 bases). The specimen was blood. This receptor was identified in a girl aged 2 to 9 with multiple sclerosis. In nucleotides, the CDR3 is TGTGCCAGCAGTGATTTCAGGGGTAGTAGCACAGATACGCAGTATTCT. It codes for CASSDFRGSSTDTQYS.